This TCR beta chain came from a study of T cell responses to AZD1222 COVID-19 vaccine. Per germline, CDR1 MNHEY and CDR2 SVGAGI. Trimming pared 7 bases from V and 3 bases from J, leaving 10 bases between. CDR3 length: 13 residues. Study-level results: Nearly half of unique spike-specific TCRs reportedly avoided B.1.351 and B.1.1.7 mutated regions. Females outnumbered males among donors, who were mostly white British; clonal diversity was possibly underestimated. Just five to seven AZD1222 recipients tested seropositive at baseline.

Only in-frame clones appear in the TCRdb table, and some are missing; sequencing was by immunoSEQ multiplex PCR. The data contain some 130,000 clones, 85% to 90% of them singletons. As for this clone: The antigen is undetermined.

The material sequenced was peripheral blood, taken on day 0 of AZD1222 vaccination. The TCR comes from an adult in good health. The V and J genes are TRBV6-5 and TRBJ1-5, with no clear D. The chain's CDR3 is CASNGSPNQPQHF. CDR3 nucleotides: TGTGCCAGCAATGGAAGCCCCAATCAGCCCCAGCATTTT.